This T cell receptor (beta chain) was captured in a study of shared clonotypes between healthy human individuals (dated by TCRdb to 2019 to 2021). Turning to the overall study: A couple of women and a few men aged 18 to 49 years were included in the cohort. Per donor, three plates each were used for CD4 naive and CD4 memory, two for CD8 naive, and one for CD8 memory. To estimate repertoire size and how much clonotypes are shared between individuals, the study performed deep sequencing of blood TCR repertoires from a handful of healthy adults. Libraries were prepared and TCR repertoires were sequenced by different laboratories using diverse techniques, in order to increase sequencing depth and limit assay-specific biases. Between about 0.8 and 8.9 billion PBMCs per donor were obtained by leukapheresis. What the work shows at the level of the full study, not this receptor alone: Compared with non-shared clonotypes, the clonotypes found in all four sorted-subset donors had higher generation probabilities. Pairwise subsampling indicated that sequencing depth was expected to affect the degree of clonotype sharing among donors. Even with the large sequencing depth, rarefaction of the sorted-subset datasets indicated that sequencing was incomplete. Because the study included a small number of donors, the genetic and exposure-history diversity represented was limited. Only blood was sampled, and tissue TCR repertoires likely differ from those in blood. Roughly 5% of naive CD4, roughly 3.5% of naive CD8, about 2.1% of memory CD4, and approximately 0.4% of memory CD8 clonotypes were shared across several donors. Larger estimated clonotype richness was generally found for naive subsets than for memory subsets.

This clone was observed a single time. Its antigen specificity is not known. Base-call qualities are not available, and no considerably larger clone is one nucleotide away. Healthy HIV-negative adults with no recently reported acute infections or vaccinations were included as donors. Only Caucasian adults living in Nashville, Tennessee, USA were represented among the donors. CD4+ T cells were enriched through magnetic negative selection, after which naive cells were positively selected on CD45RA and the remaining negative fraction served as the memory subset. Blood was obtained by leukapheresis, after which PBMCs were separated by Ficoll-Histopaque density gradient centrifugation and cryopreserved in liquid nitrogen vapor phase. Purity and quantity of every magnetically sorted T cell population were checked by analytical flow cytometry. From each sorted fraction, genomic DNA was isolated and quantified by UV absorbance on a Nanodrop 2000c.

For CDR1 and CDR2, the germline V gene lists SGHTA and FQGTGA. Spanning cysteine to phenylalanine, the CDR3 consists of 15 amino acids. Of all the DNA, just the CDR3 is kept, 45 bases in frame from base 1. Trimming takes 0 bases from V and 1 base from J, and the germline ends sit 8 bases apart. Using the deep immunoSEQ assay, TCR CDR3 regions were amplified from genomic DNA by multiplex PCR. Genomic DNA extracted from each cell subset was distributed evenly over all wells of several immunoSEQ 96-well plates, and each plate served as one replicate. For sorted subsets, each replicate PCR was loaded with 200 to 250 ng genomic DNA, equivalent to 30,000 or so T cell genomes. Purified libraries were measured with a Qubit 3.0 fluorometer, size-checked on a Bioanalyzer 2100, and measured again with the KAPA Library Quantification kit. Every immunoSEQ 96-well plate was sequenced on a dedicated single-read 150-cycle Illumina NextSeq 550 flow cell. In the source study's methods: Because the immunoSEQ output included only junctional sequences and no quality scores, the filtering could not be the same as the filtering used for full-length reads. To assign V/J genes and CDR3, sequences were annotated using PyIR, a Python wrapper for IgBLAST v1.9, with IMGT germline references. Any read was removed if the V/J assignment was weak (E-value above 1e-6), the CDR3 was missing, or the read contained stop codons, out-of-frame junctions, or ambiguous translated residues. V3J clonotypes were defined as sequences sharing an identical inferred V gene, J gene, and CDR3 amino acid sequence. The percentage overlap between two repertoires was calculated by dividing the number of shared unique clonotypes by the size of the smaller repertoire. RTK rarefaction, the Chao1 estimator, and Recon v2.1 estimates of unobserved clonotypes were used to assess repertoire richness. OLGA was used to compute generation probabilities for all TCRbeta clonotypes that the gDNA method yielded from a handful of donors. As stored in TCRdb, this immuneACCESS dataset retains in-frame rearrangements with V and J assigned. A fraction of the clones does not appear; measured against another copy, unresolved V genes explain less than half of the discrepancy, and the remainder lacks a known reason. From that table come the V and J calls and clone size; the DNA was used to work out D and trimming. The sample records approximately 980,000 clones, approximately 80% of which are singletons. Jointly, the top ten make up about 1.5% of the sample.

The receptor comes from a man between 18 and 29 years old in good health. The sample taken for sequencing was memory CD4+ T cells sorted from blood. The cell subset or site label on this specimen signifies: CD45RA-negative fraction. This chain joins TRBV7-3 to TRBJ2-3, and the D gene may be TRBD2, 5 bases matching. The DNA sequence is as follows: TGTGCCAGCAGCTTAACGAAGAGGGGCACAGATACGCAGTATTTT. It is translated as CASSLTKRGTDTQYF.